The source of this T cell receptor (beta chain) is a study of cytomegalovirus exposure and HLA in healthy donors (dated by TCRdb to the late 2010s). With regard to the full study: An earlier analysis of fewer than 750 of the donors reported around 280 Gb of sequence data and 117 million unique TCR beta sequences obtained from about 179 million T cells. The genetic ancestry cluster associated with self-reported Caucasian donors included 65% to 90% of the roughly 400 genotyped donors. Donor age, sex, ethnicity and CMV serostatus were compiled alongside the repertoire data. The T cell repertoires of under 750 subjects were profiled by immunosequencing and related to cytomegalovirus serostatus. Typing coverage differed by locus: A, B, C, DRB1 and DQB1 were typed in roughly 629-630 donors, DQA1 in 522, DPA1 in 600 to 610, and DPB1 in just under 490. Roughly 5 DR-DQ haplotypes were handled as single units for association and clustering because linkage in the cohort was strong. Among 398 genotyped donors of the cohort, an average of around 240,000 unique TCR beta nucleotide sequences were sequenced per donor, roughly 18% of them non-productive. To decide whether each TCR beta V gene segment behaved as functional or pseudogenic, an earlier analysis of fewer than 750 of the donors relied on high-throughput TCR beta sequencing. High-throughput TCR immunosequencing, statistical association of individual TCRs with disease status, and machine learning were combined to predict cytomegalovirus infection status. Along with the approximately 700-subject first cohort, a separate validation cohort of over 90 different subjects was used. An early release that covered some 630 HLA-typed donors contained 250 to 350 gigabases of sequencing data and 85 million to 100 million unique TCR sequences. Class I and class II HLA loci were covered by the typing at four-digit resolution. The study aimed to test whether signatures of past pathogen exposure could be identified by cataloging public T cell receptors. To study patterns of TCR occurrence, a later analysis re-analyzed previously published TCR beta repertoires from 650 to 750 donors and added high-resolution HLA genotyping. Rather than drawing on any new phenotypic data, the later analysis identified candidate immune exposures from TCR beta sequences and the way those sequences occurred across donors. In a later genetic analysis, genome-wide SNP genotypes for about 65% of the roughly 700 donors were used, and that subset was treated as a discovery cohort. All discovery cohort repertoires had been generated on a single sequencing platform. The paper's findings and limits, for the study overall: Across donors, most TCR sequences were observed very rarely, whereas some public TCRs were present in many individuals. Strong co-occurrence of HLA alleles, especially DR and DQ, made assigning TCR associations to individual alleles difficult. The study gave a list of over 150 TCR beta chains associated with cytomegalovirus. Specific HLA alleles were associated with around 18,000 TCR beta sequences at a false discovery rate of 0.05 in a later analysis. According to a later analysis, most CMV-associated TCR beta chains appeared to be HLA-restricted, and the HLA associations seemed to be driven largely by CMV exposure. According to a later analysis, TCR association rates differed among HLA loci, with DRB1 alleles showing the most associated TCRs and HLA-C alleles showing the fewest. A further reported finding was that TCR beta sequences accurately predicted the HLA-A and HLA-B alleles for most subjects in the first cohort. CMV serostatus was the only immune exposure information available for the cohort. Because HLA typing was missing for some donors at each locus, association tests included only the typed subset. Only TCR beta chains were sequenced in this cohort, and the absence of alpha or paired-chain data limited detectable features. In a later analysis, HLA-associated TCR beta chains showed more clonal expansion and lower generation probabilities than non-associated chains that were equally common. Because counts were too low, roughly 18 rarely observed V segments, including chromosome 9 orphons, were left out of the earlier analysis of several hundred of the donors. An earlier analysis of approximately 500 of the donors showed that most TCR beta V segments appeared in productive rearrangements either about 87% or about 30% of the time, which broadly matched IMGT annotations. Three of the identified cytomegalovirus-associated TCR beta chains were confirmed in vitro to be specific for cytomegalovirus antigens. A later genetic analysis associated a missense DCLRE1C variant with V-gene and J-gene trimming of TCR beta chains, and an independent cohort replicated the association. Correlated functional status among segregating V segments might be attributable to linkage disequilibrium, but an unknown experimental factor could not be ruled out. A cluster of highly shared sequence variants was judged likely to be a technical artifact of the sequencing pipeline. The classifier was reported to diagnose cytomegalovirus status with high specificity and sensitivity in both the original cohort and the validation cohort. It was suggested by the authors that the approach could potentially be generalized to other disease states and immunological phenotypes. Sequencing depth was assumed to be roughly uniform across donors in the presence/absence analyses, though that assumption may not hold. According to a later analysis, parvovirus B19, influenza, CMV and Epstein-Barr virus appeared linked to several top co-occurrence clusters. According to a later genetic analysis, donors in an Asian-associated ancestry cluster had fewer N-insertions in productive TCRs than the roughly 670-donor mean.

The library was made by the immunoSEQ multiplex PCR assay. The multiplex PCR relied on a mix of 60 forward primers for TCR Vbeta segments and 13 reverse primers for TCR Jbeta segments. Amplification of the CDR3 region of rearranged TCR beta genes was performed with a multiplex PCR assay on genomic DNA. On the Illumina HiSeq System, the amplified TCR beta libraries were sequenced as 87-base-pair reads. The paper's data handling went like this. A later analysis tallied 75 million to 95 million unique TCR beta chains across the 666 repertoires, and roughly 11 million of those chains were shared by two or more donors. Raw reads were error-corrected and collapsed into unique sequences by a nearest-neighbor algorithm in which closely related sequences were merged to remove PCR and sequencing errors. V, D and J gene segments were assigned by aligning CDR3 sequences to IMGT reference sequences. For a sequence to be retained, at least a six-nucleotide match to both a V gene segment and a J gene segment was required. Rearrangements were classified as productive when the CDR3 lacked stop codons and remained in frame with V and J, and all other rearrangements were classified as non-productive. Following IMGT convention, CDR3 was defined as the stretch from the second conserved V-encoded cysteine up to the conserved J-encoded phenylalanine. In an earlier analysis of approximately 590 of the donors, sequences lacking an unambiguous match to a single V gene segment were excluded. In an earlier analysis of several hundred of the donors, V segments were called functional above 56.7% productive rearrangements and were called segregating when the between-donor standard deviation exceeded 5%. A statistical classification framework was built to diagnose cytomegalovirus status from the catalog of TCR beta chain sequences. In a later analysis, TCR nucleotide sequences were compared against IMGT/GENE-DB human TR gene sequences so that V and J genes could be assigned. In a later analysis, CDR3 sequences and most-parsimonious VDJ recombination scenarios were assigned using the TCRdist pipeline. In a later analysis, each TCR beta chain was defined by its CDR3 amino acid sequence together with its V-gene family, and reads lacking a unique V-gene family were excluded. As a way to deal with suspected cross-contamination and a sequencing artifact, a later analysis dropped roughly 620 nucleotide sequences that were highly shared and had low generation probability. In a later analysis, a clonal expansion index for each public chain was calculated from normalized within-repertoire ranks of inferred template counts. A later analysis computed generation probabilities with a VDJ recombination model fitted to out-of-frame rearrangements, and checked the results against IGoR. In a later analysis, hypergeometric tests were used to score TCR-TCR, TCR-HLA and TCR-CMV co-occurrence, with a repertoire-size bias correction applied to TCR pairs. In a later analysis, false discovery rates were estimated by permuting HLA or CMV assignments 20 times. In a later analysis, co-occurring TCRs were grouped using DBSCAN, and TCRdist sequence similarity was added for clustering within HLA-allele-positive subsets. Co-occurrence clustering excluded repertoires with fewer than 30,000 or more than 120,000 public chains, plus five with anomalous nucleotide sharing. Imported from immuneACCESS, the table was reduced by TCRdb to in-frame sequences with V and J called. These copies leave out some clones; in studies compared against another copy, an unresolved V gene accounts for under half, and the cause of the remainder is not known. V, J and clone size are taken as reported in that table, and D and trimming were inferred from the DNA itself. The sample includes over 30,000 clones, with 86% observed a single time. Of the sample, around 10% falls within the top ten clones.

The cohort comprised 710 or so healthy bone marrow donors. At the time of sampling, every cohort member was nominally healthy, though immune exposures that went unrecorded were likely present. The donor was CMV seropositive and belonged to the group of 250 to 300 seropositive cohort members. Each donor provided a peripheral blood sample, and peripheral blood mononuclear cells were used for TCR beta sequencing. Genomic DNA was extracted from the blood cell samples with the Qiagen DNeasy Blood Extraction Kit. Concerning this clone: No antigen is known for it. No quality values exist for individual bases; no much larger clone is one base distant.

The sample was PBMCs. The receptor's source is a woman between 35 and 50 years old in good health and CMV-seropositive.

The CDR3 corresponds to CASSVVPDNSPLHF. The DNA sequence reads TGTGCCAGCAGCGTAGTTCCCGATAATTCACCCCTCCACTTT. The rearranged segments are TRBV9 and TRBJ1-6, with the D gene not clear enough to name. CDR1 and CDR2 (SGDLS, YYNGEE) derive from the germline V gene. The CDR3 numbers 14 residues from cysteine through phenylalanine. This entry keeps only the CDR3 DNA: 42 bases, framed from base 1. V is reduced by 0 bases and J by 5 bases, leaving a spacing of 6 bases between them.